The 5 T cell receptor beta chains presented below share a single source sample, sequenced in a study of blood T cell repertoires in COVID-19. Repertoires were generated with immunoSEQ multiplex PCR, while TCRdb's copy carries only in-frame clones and drops some. This sample has 310,000 or so clones; roughly 90% occur once, and the top ten carry approximately 9.4%. The sequencing input was peripheral blood. The receptors shown here come from a man younger than 40 with COVID-19, enrolled during active disease.

The J gene is TRBJ1-6, the V gene TRBV6-5; 10 positions agree with TRBD1. The germline V gene has CDR1 MNHEY and CDR2 SVGAGI. The CDR3 is made up of 15 amino acids. V shed 6 bases and J 7 bases; nucleotides not matched to a gene: 6. The CDR3 bases are TGTGCCAGCAGACCATCGGGACAGGGGAATTCACCCCTCCACTTT. It codes for CASRPSGQGNSPLHF.

The CDR3: CASTPGGPGQGIHEQYF. CDR3 coding DNA: TGTGCCAGTACCCCAGGGGGACCGGGACAGGGGATCCACGAGCAGTACTTC. The V gene is TRBV19, the J gene TRBJ2-7, with TRBD1 matching 10 bases. The CDR3 extends over 17 amino acids. The V segment lost 7 bases and the J segment 5 bases; nucleotides outside the gene matches: 17. Germline V gene sequence: CDR1 LNHDA, CDR2 SQIVND (reference sequence).

V and J are TRBV11-3 and TRBJ2-1, with 10 positions matching TRBD2. The CDR3 runs 14 residues. The V and J ends lost 3 bases and 6 bases, in that order; junction bases with no gene match: 2. Germline V gives CDR1 SGHNT, CDR2 YENEEA. The CDR3 sequence: CASSLRTSGNEQFF. For the CDR3, the DNA is TGTGCCAGCAGCTTGCGGACTAGCGGCAATGAGCAGTTCTTC.

This clone occurred a few times. This chain links TRBV19 with TRBJ2-7; 9 nucleotides agree with TRBD1. With 5 bases clipped from V and 5 bases from J, the junction kept 4 bases outside the gene matches. CDR3 length: 13 residues. CDR1 and CDR2 from the germline V gene are LNHDA and SQIVND (reference sequence). The CDR3 DNA reads TGTGCCAGTAGTGAGACAGGGGGAAACGAGCAGTACTTC. Encoded protein: CASSETGGNEQYF. The full variable domain, in which reference TRBV19 and TRBJ2-7 provide the parts outside the CDR3, is DGGITQSPKYLFRKEGQNVTLSCEQNLNHDAMYWYRQDPGQGLRLIYYSQIVNDFQKGDIAEGYSVSREKKESFPLTVTSAQKNPTAFYLCASSETGGNEQYFGPGTRLTVT.

The CDR3 protein is CASSEYEGAGHYGYTF. DNA of the CDR3: TGTGCCAGCAGTGAATATGAAGGGGCAGGACACTATGGCTACACCTTC. The chain employs TRBV25-1 and TRBJ1-2, with a possible D match to TRBD1 (5 bases). In germline, CDR1 is MGHDK, CDR2 SYGVNS. Trimming cost V 0 bases and J 3 bases, with 14 bases left between them. The CDR3 length is 16 residues.